The 23 T cell receptor beta chains below all came from one sample that was sequenced in a study of brain T cells in children with intractable seizures. Data came from immunoSEQ multiplex PCR; TCRdb stores just in-frame clones and leaves some out. In the table there are tens of thousands of clones, just over 90% of which are singletons. Sequencing used peripheral blood, obtained at surgery. The receptors stem from a boy in the first two years of life with tuberous sclerosis and intractable seizures.

V gene TRBV9 combines with J gene TRBJ1-1; D may be TRBD1 (6 bases). Trimming shortened V by 4 bases and J by 6 bases, and 13 bases separated the two germline ends. In germline, CDR1 is SGDLS, CDR2 YYNGEE. CDR3 size: 13 residues. The CDR3 DNA reads as TGTGCCAGCAGCCAGACAGGTGTATCTGAAGCTTTCTTT. Residues: CASSQTGVSEAFF. Complete variable domain (other parts from reference TRBV9 and TRBJ1-1): DSGVTQTPKHLITATGQRVTLRCSPRSGDLSVYWYQQSLDQGLQFLIQYYNGEERAKGNILERFSAQQFPDLHSELNLSSLELGDSALYFCASSQTGVSEAFFGQGTRLTVV.

CDR3 bases: TGCGCCAGCAGCAGGGGGACTAGCGGGTACTACGAGCAGTACTTC. Encoded protein: CASSRGTSGYYEQYF. The V and J genes are TRBV4-1 and TRBJ2-7; TRBD2 agrees at 12 bases. CDR1 is MGHRA and CDR2 is YSYEKL in the germline V gene. The CDR3 totals 15 residues. With V trimmed by 5 bases and J by 3 bases, 5 bases remained unmatched.

The V call is TRBV18, the J call TRBJ2-7; D not resolved. With 3 bases removed from V and 7 bases from J, the gap between germline ends came to 10 bases. This CDR3 has 12 amino acids. CDR1 KGHSH and CDR2 LQKENI come from the germline V gene. CDR3 protein: CASSPYGSEQYF. Written as DNA, the CDR3 is TGTGCCAGCTCACCGTACGGCTCGGAGCAGTACTTC.

The chain has TRBV27 and TRBJ1-1; 11 bases line up with TRBD1. The CDR3 contains 16 residues. The germline CDR1 and CDR2 sequences are MNHEY and SMNVEV (reference sequence). Trimming removed 4 bases from V and 5 bases from J; junction bases left unmatched: 9. CDR3 amino acids: CASSSDRGRRMTEAFF. Here the CDR3 DNA reads TGTGCCAGCAGTTCGGACAGGGGGCGCAGGATGACTGAAGCTTTCTTT.

The CDR3 protein is CASQPVGRGRYEQYF. CDR3 nucleotide sequence: TGTGCCAGCCAACCGGTCGGGCGGGGGCGCTACGAGCAGTACTTC. The genes are TRBV28 and TRBJ2-7, with D possibly matching TRBD2 (7 bases). CDR1 is MDHEN and CDR2 is SYDVKM in the germline V gene. V lost 8 bases and J lost 3, with 20 bases in between. The CDR3 is 15 amino acids.

The rearrangement uses TRBV19 and TRBJ2-3; 10 nucleotides align to TRBD2. The CDR3 covers 16 residues. V was clipped by 5 bases and J by 4 bases; unmatched bases: 9. Germline CDR1 and CDR2: LNHDA and SQIVND (reference sequence). The CDR3 reads CASSAFLAGVPDTQYF. Here the CDR3 DNA reads TGTGCCAGTAGTGCGTTTCTAGCGGGAGTCCCAGATACGCAGTATTTT.

This chain connects TRBV7-9 to TRBJ2-2, with TRBD1 identical over 7 bases. CDR1 SEHNR and CDR2 FQNEAQ come from the germline V gene (reference sequence). The J segment lost 0 bases and the V segment lost 5 bases, leaving 3 bases of the junction unmatched. This CDR3 spans 15 amino acids. DNA of the CDR3: TGTGCCAGCAGCCCCGGGACAGCGAACACCGGGGAGCTGTTTTTT. Translating gives CASSPGTANTGELFF. Complete variable domain (other parts from reference TRBV7-9 and TRBJ2-2): DTGVSQNPRHKITKRGQNVTFRCDPISEHNRLYWYRQTLGQGPEFLTYFQNEAQLEKSRLLSDRFSAERPKGSFSTLEIQRTEQGDSAMYLCASSPGTANTGELFFGEGSRLTVL.

V is TRBV4-1 and J is TRBJ2-7; TRBD2 agrees at 7 bases. Germline loops: CDR1 MGHRA, CDR2 YSYEKL. The CDR3 is 14 amino acids. V was clipped by 4 bases and J by 3 bases; unmatched bases: 6. The CDR3 DNA is TGCGCCAGCAGCCGGTTAGGGACTAACTACGAGCAGTACTTC. Its translation: CASSRLGTNYEQYF.

This clone occurred once. The gene calls are TRBV27 and TRBJ1-1; 7 nucleotides align to TRBD1. Germline values: CDR1 MNHEY, CDR2 SMNVEV (reference sequence). The CDR3 is 15 residues long. J lost 5 bases, V lost 8 bases, and 14 bases had no gene match. This CDR3 is CASGSERDRGTEAFF. The DNA of the CDR3 is TGTGCCAGCGGCTCCGAGAGGGACAGAGGTACTGAAGCTTTCTTT.

The chain recombines TRBV19 with TRBJ1-5, with D hard to call. CDR1 and CDR2 (germline): LNHDA, SQIVND (reference sequence). CDR3 length equals 13 residues. V was shortened by 1 base and J by 4 bases, with 5 bases between the two germline ends. The CDR3 loop reads CASSIAGNQPQHF. The DNA of the CDR3 is TGTGCCAGTAGTATAGCTGGGAATCAGCCCCAGCATTTT. The whole variable domain, filled in from reference TRBV19 and TRBJ1-5, reads DGGITQSPKYLFRKEGQNVTLSCEQNLNHDAMYWYRQDPGQGLRLIYYSQIVNDFQKGDIAEGYSVSREKKESFPLTVTSAQKNPTAFYLCASSIAGNQPQHFGDGTRLSIL.

The rearrangement uses TRBV6-5 and TRBJ2-2; tentatively, D is TRBD2 (6 bases). Per the germline V gene, CDR1 is MNHEY and CDR2 is SVGAGI. This CDR3 is built from 13 residues. With 8 bases removed from V and 4 bases from J, the gap between germline ends came to 11 bases. The DNA of the CDR3 is TGTGCCAGCTTAATGCGGGGCACCGGGGAGCTGTTTTTT. The encoded protein is CASLMRGTGELFF.

The rearrangement uses TRBV25-1 and TRBJ2-7; TRBD1 agrees at 11 bases. V was pared by 0 bases and J by 4 bases, with 8 bases of the junction left unmatched. Looked up from germline, CDR1 is MGHDK and CDR2 is SYGVNS. The CDR3 has 17 residues. In DNA form, the CDR3 reads TGTGCCAGCAGTGAATATGTCGGACAGGGGGCAAGGTACGAGCAGTACTTC. As protein: CASSEYVGQGARYEQYF.

The chain joins TRBV5-1 to TRBJ2-7; D is uncertain. The germline V gene encodes CDR1 SGHRS and CDR2 YFSETQ. This CDR3 contains 15 residues. Between the trimmed V and J ends, which lost 1 base and 2 bases, there was a span of 13 bases. CDR3 DNA sequence: TGCGCCAGCAGCTTGCGGTCTAGTCGGGCCTACGAGCAGTACTTC. Residues: CASSLRSSRAYEQYF.

The chain joins TRBV25-1 to TRBJ1-4, with D unresolved. Trimming pared 7 bases from V and 0 bases from J, leaving 3 bases between. The CDR3 has 12 amino acids. CDR1 is MGHDK and CDR2 is SYGVNS in the germline V gene. CDR3 protein: CASTTTNEKLFF. CDR3 DNA sequence: TGTGCCAGCACTACAACTAATGAAAAACTGTTTTTT.

The rearrangement uses TRBV27 and TRBJ1-5; TRBD1 agrees at 7 bases. The germline gives CDR1 MNHEY, CDR2 SMNVEV (reference sequence). The CDR3 is 15 amino acids. J lost 2 bases, V lost 3 bases, and 4 bases had no gene match. The CDR3 spells CASSFKGAGNQPQHF. The CDR3 DNA follows: TGTGCCAGCAGTTTTAAGGGGGCTGGCAATCAGCCCCAGCATTTT.

The chain employs TRBV5-1 and TRBJ1-1; D unclear. V shed 0 bases and J shed 8 bases, with 11 bases lying between them. The CDR3 spans 13 residues. CDR1 and CDR2 from the germline V gene are SGHRS and YFSETQ. The CDR3 sequence is CASSLAGEKEAFF. For the CDR3, the DNA is TGCGCCAGCAGCTTGGCCGGGGAGAAAGAAGCTTTCTTT. Full variable domain (remainder filled in from reference TRBV5-1 and TRBJ1-1): KAGVTQTPRYLIKTRGQQVTLSCSPISGHRSVSWYQQTPGQGLQFLFEYFSETQRNKGNFPGRFSGRQFSNSRSEMNVSTLELGDSALYLCASSLAGEKEAFFGQGTRLTVV.

J is TRBJ1-2 and V is TRBV18; D uncertain. Germline CDR1 reads KGHSH; CDR2 reads LQKENI. V was shortened by 5 bases and J by 3 bases, with 10 bases between the two germline ends. The CDR3 totals 13 residues. As DNA, the CDR3 is TGTGCCAGCTCAAACCGGGTCTACTATGGCTACACCTTC. It is translated as CASSNRVYYGYTF.

The chain combines TRBV14 with TRBJ2-5; 10 bases map to TRBD1. With 3 bases clipped from V and 9 bases from J, the junction kept 1 base outside the gene matches. Germline CDR1 reads SGHDN; CDR2 reads FVKESK. This CDR3 has 12 amino acids. CDR3 bases: TGTGCCAGCAGCCAGGGACAGGGGTCCCAGTACTTC. Translating it yields CASSQGQGSQYF.

This clone is a singleton in its sample. The genes are TRBV7-8 and TRBJ2-7; D may be TRBD1 (5 bases). CDR1 and CDR2 from the germline V gene are SGHVS and FQNEAQ. V was clipped by 10 bases and J by 0 bases, with 13 bases between them. This CDR3 spans 13 amino acids. The CDR3 bases are TGTGCCATCGACAGATTAACCTCCTACGAGCAGTACTTC. Its protein product is CAIDRLTSYEQYF. The variable domain in full, completed from reference TRBV7-8 and TRBJ2-7, reads GAGVSQSPRYKVAKRGQDVALRCDPISGHVSLFWYQQALGQGPEFLTYFQNEAQLDKSGLPSDRFFAERPEGSVSTLKIQRTQQEDSAVYLCAIDRLTSYEQYFGPGTRLTVT.

This chain uses TRBV6-1 with TRBJ1-2; the D is unclear. V was cut by 2 bases and J by 4 bases, with 14 bases left in between. The CDR3 consists of 15 residues. Germline assignment: CDR1 MNHNS and CDR2 SASEGT. CDR3 sequence reads: CASSESWKRAYGYTF. The CDR3 DNA reads TGTGCCAGCAGTGAAAGCTGGAAACGAGCCTATGGCTACACCTTC.

This clone was seen a single time. The J gene is TRBJ2-5, the V gene TRBV11-2; no clear D. With 5 bases removed from V and 7 bases from J, the gap between germline ends came to 14 bases. Germline V gene lookup returns CDR1 SGHAT and CDR2 FQNNGV. The CDR3 spans 13 residues. CDR3 in DNA: TGTGCCAGCAGCAACCTAGGGCCCCGGACCCAGTACTTC. Amino acids: CASSNLGPRTQYF.

The V call is TRBV6-5, the J call TRBJ1-5, with D possibly being TRBD1 (6 bases). Germline lookup yields CDR1 MNHEY and CDR2 SVGAGI. The V end was cut by 6 bases, the J end by 7 bases, with 13 bases between. This CDR3 spans 13 amino acids. CDR3 in DNA: TGTGCCAGCAGACCCGACAGGCGACAGCCCCAGCATTTT. Its protein is CASRPDRRQPQHF.

The chain carries TRBV4-2 and TRBJ2-3, with 9 bases fitting TRBD2. Germline V gene data show CDR1 as LGHNA and CDR2 as YNFKEQ. The ends lost 1 base at V and 6 bases at J; junction bases unmatched: 11. The CDR3 is 17 residues long. This CDR3 reads CASSQGGTSLSGDTQYF. The CDR3 DNA reads as TGTGCCAGCAGCCAAGGGGGGACTAGCCTGAGTGGGGATACGCAGTATTTT.